This TCR beta chain was retrieved from a study of T cells after yellow fever vaccination. Trimming stripped 1 base from V and 6 bases from J, with 19 bases between. The germline gives CDR1 SGHTA, CDR2 FQGNSA. There are 17 residues in the CDR3. The table lists this clonotype with a few counts. UMIs and a universal primer site were added when TCR cDNA was made by 5'RACE template switching. One entry per CDR3 protein, called by TCRdb with MiXCR from the 5' RACE reads. The table has around 310,000 distinct CDR3 sequences, roughly 3.5% seen once. The sequences come from PBMCs, collected on the day of the yellow fever booster vaccination. This sequence originates from a man between 18 and 35 years old who received the YFV17D yellow fever vaccine. V and J are TRBV7-2 and TRBJ2-1; D may be TRBD1 (6 bases). The CDR3 nucleotides are TGTGCCAGCAGCTTAGGGGTGGGGGCTGGCCGGGGCAATGAGCAGTTCTTC. Its translation is CASSLGVGAGRGNEQFF. Variable domain in full (rest from reference TRBV7-2 and TRBJ2-1): GAGVSQSPSNKVTEKGKDVELRCDPISGHTALYWYRQSLGQGLEFLIYFQGNSAPDKSGLPSDRFSAERTGGSVSTLTIQRTQQEDSAVYLCASSLGVGAGRGNEQFFGPGTRLTVL.